Here is one TCR beta chain with its context. This entry is derived from a study of blood T cell repertoires in COVID-19. The V gene's germline CDR1 is LNHDA and CDR2 SQIVND (reference sequence). The V and J ends lost 4 bases and 3 bases respectively, with 13 bases between them. The CDR3 extends over 14 amino acids. The protocol was immunoSEQ multiplex PCR, while the TCRdb copy is restricted to in-frame clones and leaves out a portion. Among about 48,000 clones listed, 85% to 90% were seen once. V gene TRBV19 combines with J gene TRBJ2-7; unclear D gene. This TCR derives from a woman older than 75 with COVID-19, enrolled during active disease. The material sequenced was peripheral blood. The CDR3 reads CASSTSGSFYEQYF. CDR3 DNA sequence: TGTGCCAGTAGTACCTCCGGGTCATTCTACGAGCAGTACTTC.